This T cell receptor beta chain was found in a study of regulatory T cells in long-lasting Graves disease. In building TCR beta libraries, iRepertoire HTBI primers were used together with Arm-PCR of CDR3 regions. TCRdb called the multiplex PCR reads again in MiXCR, with one record for every CDR3 protein. The sample contains under 300,000 distinct CDR3 sequences, around 16% of which appear only once. The time point: newly diagnosed GD, antithyroid drugs for less than 3 months. Preparation of the TCR library used RNA extracted from PBMCs. The CDR3 extends over 16 amino acids. In germline, CDR1 is LGHDT, CDR2 YNNKEL (reference sequence). Germline trimming cut 3 bases from V and 8 bases from J; bases unmatched to any gene: 11.

The chain has TRBV3-1 and TRBJ1-4, with 8 positions matching TRBD1. The sample here was peripheral blood mononuclear cells (PBMCs), taken at new diagnosis, from a patient treated with antithyroid drugs. The origin of this receptor is a female donor with Graves disease. The CDR3 DNA reads TGTGCCAGCAGCCAGAGACAGGGGTTTCTCGGCGAAAAACTGTTTTTT. Protein product: CASSQRQGFLGEKLFF.